The 26 T cell receptor beta chains reported below all come from one sample, sequenced in a study of CXCR3-negative and CXCR3-positive naive CD8 T cells. Study-level results: CXCR3-expressing naive cells carried TRB CDR3s more hydrophobic than those of CXCR3-negative naive cells.

No antigens are known for them. Via 5' RACE with UMI labels, TRB cDNA libraries were prepared. No DNA is given; TCRdb re-called the 5' RACE reads and lists each CDR3 protein once. Here the sample table reports 100,000 to 150,000 distinct CDR3 sequences. Sequenced material: naive CXCR3+ CD8+ T cells from blood. The sample's subset: CD45RO-CCR7+CD27+CD95- naive CD8+ T cells expressing CXCR3 (TNR3+). These receptors were taken from a human donor in good health. Some clones in this sample may be carry-over from other donors' samples.

The chain uses TRBV29-1 and TRBJ2-1; the D call from TCRdb, TRBD2, cannot be confirmed without DNA. There are 12 residues in the CDR3. Per the germline V gene, CDR1 is SQVTM and CDR2 is ANQGSEA. The chain's CDR3 is CSVGLEINEQFF.

The chain has TRBV12-3 or TRBV12-4 and TRBJ2-3; there is no DNA to check the TCRdb D call of TRBD2. This CDR3 has 16 amino acids. The CDR3 protein is CASPRGETDPTDTQYF.

The chain recombines TRBV14 with TRBJ2-2; TCRdb selects TRBD1, and the lack of DNA leaves this call unchecked. CDR1 is SGHDN and CDR2 is FVKESK in the germline V gene. This CDR3 spans 18 amino acids. The CDR3 region is CASSQDWTARLNTGELFF.

This chain links TRBV20-1 with TRBJ2-2. CDR1 and CDR2 from the germline V gene are DFQATT and SNEGSKA (reference sequence). The CDR3 is 14 residues long. The CDR3 is CSATGNANTGELFF.

The V gene is TRBV20-1, the J gene TRBJ2-7; TCRdb lists TRBD2, though no DNA is available to test this call. The CDR3 extends over 16 amino acids. From germline, CDR1 is DFQATT and CDR2 SNEGSKA (reference sequence). This CDR3 is CSAIVEGSVTPYEQYF.

J is TRBJ2-1 and V is TRBV29-1; as DNA is missing, the TRBD2 call by TCRdb cannot be tested. CDR3 length equals 11 residues. Germline assignment: CDR1 SQVTM and CDR2 ANQGSEA. The CDR3 reads CSVRSAGEQYF.

V and J are TRBV5-6 and TRBJ2-3; TCRdb indicates TRBD2, and absent DNA this call remains unverified. The CDR3 is made up of 16 amino acids. Germline-derived CDR1 and CDR2 are SGHDT and YYEEEE. This CDR3 is CASSLRREGFDSTQYF.

The V and J genes are TRBV7-9 and TRBJ2-2; checking the TCRdb D call of TRBD1 is not possible without DNA. The germline gives CDR1 SEHNR, CDR2 FQNEAQ (reference sequence). This CDR3 spans 18 amino acids. The CDR3 sequence is CASSSSFLTGGRTGELFF.

The chain recombines TRBV10-3 with TRBJ2-3. The CDR3 runs to 15 residues. Germline CDR1 and CDR2: ENHRY and SYGVKD. CDR3 residues: CAITTDGASTDTQYF.

The chain is built from TRBV19 and TRBJ2-1. Germline lookup yields CDR1 LNHDA and CDR2 SQIVND (reference sequence). CDR3 length: 11 amino acids. CDR3 protein: CASKTVNEQFF.

The chain uses TRBV19 and TRBJ2-1. The CDR3 spans 16 residues. Germline CDR1 is LNHDA and CDR2 is SQIVND (reference sequence). CDR3 residues: CASSIGARKHYNEQFF.

J is TRBJ2-7 and V is TRBV11-1; TCRdb calls TRBD1, which cannot be checked without DNA. CDR1 and CDR2 (germline): SGHAT, FQDESV (reference sequence). The CDR3 has 14 residues. CDR3 sequence: CASSPGQGYYEQYF.

The chain's CDR3 is CASSLSYTGGKGYTF. The V gene is TRBV27, the J gene TRBJ1-2; there is no DNA to check the TCRdb D call of TRBD1. The V gene's germline CDR1 is MNHEY and CDR2 SMNVEV (reference sequence). This CDR3 region has 15 residues.

The rearrangement uses TRBV12-3 or TRBV12-4 and TRBJ2-6. CDR3 length: 15 amino acids. The CDR3 sequence is CASRNGVSGANVLTF.

The chain recombines TRBV7-8 with TRBJ2-7; TCRdb's D call of TRBD1 is untestable without DNA. From germline, CDR1 is SGHVS and CDR2 FQNEAQ. The CDR3 runs to 15 residues. This CDR3 reads CASSPGTGRTYEQYF.

The V gene is TRBV7-2, the J gene TRBJ2-2; the TCRdb call, TRBD1, lacks DNA for checking. Germline CDR1 reads SGHTA; CDR2 reads FQGNSA. CDR3 length equals 18 residues. CDR3 loop: CASSLAPARVSWTGELFF.

V is TRBV12-5 and J is TRBJ2-1; TCRdb proposes TRBD1, but this gene call is untestable without DNA. The V gene's germline CDR1 is LGHNT and CDR2 FRNRAP. This CDR3 is 17 amino acids long. CDR3 sequence reads: CASGDNSQGRAYNEQFF.

V usage is TRBV29-1 and J usage is TRBJ2-3; TCRdb picks TRBD2, but there is no DNA to check that call. This CDR3 spans 15 amino acids. Per germline, CDR1 SQVTM and CDR2 ANQGSEA. The CDR3: CSVRRTSGGTDTQYF.

The V and J genes are TRBV29-1 and TRBJ2-7. This CDR3 has 12 amino acids. Germline CDR1 reads SQVTM; CDR2 reads ANQGSEA. The CDR3 protein is CSVDDTAYEQYF.

The V and J genes are TRBV5-1 and TRBJ2-7; no DNA is available, so the TRBD1 call from TCRdb remains unchecked. The CDR3 covers 13 residues. The germline gives CDR1 SGHRS, CDR2 YFSETQ. The CDR3 reads CASSSLGGHEQYF.

The rearrangement uses TRBV7-3 and TRBJ2-5; the D call from TCRdb, TRBD1, cannot be confirmed without DNA. Germline CDR1 is SGHTA and CDR2 is FQGTGA. The CDR3 covers 14 residues. CDR3 sequence reads: CASSLTGYRETHYF.

This chain links TRBV24-1 with TRBJ2-1; TCRdb's D call of TRBD2 is untestable without DNA. The CDR3 spans 16 residues. The germline CDR1 and CDR2 sequences are KGHDR and SFDVKD. The CDR3 protein is CATSEGGTSVYNEQFF.

The chain is built from TRBV7-7 and TRBJ1-2. In germline, CDR1 is SSHAT, CDR2 FNYEAQ (reference sequence). There are 13 residues in the CDR3. The CDR3 region is CASSFLGEPGYTF.

This chain joins TRBV7-2 and TRBJ2-3; without DNA, the TCRdb call of TRBD2 cannot be checked. The germline V gene encodes CDR1 SGHTA and CDR2 FQGNSA. CDR3 length equals 15 residues. The CDR3 sequence is CASSLLAVGTDTQYF. The full variable domain, rest sourced from reference TRBV7-2 and TRBJ2-3, is GAGVSQSPSNKVTEKGKDVELRCDPISGHTALYWYRQSLGQGLEFLIYFQGNSAPDKSGLPSDRFSAERTGGSVSTLTIQRTQQEDSAVYLCASSLLAVGTDTQYFGPGTRLTVL.

The V and J genes are TRBV5-1 and TRBJ2-7. This CDR3 is 14 amino acids long. CDR1 is SGHRS, CDR2 YFSETQ, per germline. The CDR3 sequence: CASSLDRRPYEQYF.

The chain's CDR3 is CASSDRAVSYNEQFF. The V gene is TRBV6-6, the J gene TRBJ2-1; TCRdb indicates TRBD1, and absent DNA this call remains unverified. CDR1 MNHNY and CDR2 SVGAGI come from the germline V gene (reference sequence). The CDR3 sequence is 15 residues long.